The 14 T cell receptor beta chains below all came from one sample that was sequenced in a study of identifying expanded T cells in peripheral blood. TCRdb's table, derived via immunoSEQ multiplex PCR, lists solely in-frame clones and lacks some. The data contain nearly 60,000 clones, approximately 89% of them singletons. The source material was blood. These TCRs come from a person between 18 and 70 years old in good health.

In its sample, this clone was seen once. The chain recombines TRBV7-5 with TRBJ1-4. TRBV7-5 is a pseudogene. The CDR3 is 14 amino acids. The CDR3 reads CVRSTGTAHGKLFF. DNA for the CDR3: TGTGTCAGAAGCACTGGGACGGCCCATGGAAAACTGTTTTTT.

This chain joins TRBV11-1 and TRBJ2-5; either TRBD1 or TRBD2 may fit D (6 bases each). The CDR3 runs to 15 residues. V dropped 1 base and J dropped 1 base, with 10 bases sitting between them. Per the germline V gene, CDR1 is SGHAT and CDR2 is FQDESV (reference sequence). The CDR3 here is CASSLDGGRQETQYF. Written as DNA, the CDR3 is TGTGCCAGCAGCTTAGATGGGGGGCGCCAAGAGACCCAGTACTTC.

The chain is built from TRBV2 and TRBJ1-4; D is uncertain. Looked up from germline, CDR1 is SNHLY and CDR2 is FYNNEI. This CDR3 contains 14 residues. Trimming removed 3 bases from V and 7 bases from J, with 12 bases in between. CDR3: CASSDLGRSEKLFF. CDR3 DNA sequence: TGTGCCAGCAGTGATCTGGGGAGAAGTGAAAAACTGTTTTTT.

The V call is TRBV28, the J call TRBJ1-4; D ambiguous. V was trimmed by 5 bases and J by 2 bases, leaving 12 bases between them. The CDR3 is 15 residues long. Germline CDR1 and CDR2: MDHEN and SYDVKM. The CDR3, as DNA: TGTGCCAGCAGTATTACGGGTCTTACTAATGAAAAACTGTTTTTT. Amino acids: CASSITGLTNEKLFF.

The chain couples TRBV10-3 to TRBJ1-1; D call uncertain. The CDR3 is made up of 13 amino acids. The germline V and J ends were trimmed by 4 bases and 6 bases, with 12 bases remaining between them. In germline, CDR1 is ENHRY, CDR2 SYGVKD. In DNA form, the CDR3 reads TGTGCCATCAGTGGGAGGCAGTCAGCTGAAGCTTTCTTT. As protein: CAISGRQSAEAFF.

The chain carries TRBV7-8 and TRBJ1-5; D is ambiguous. Germline CDR1 reads SGHVS; CDR2 reads FQNEAQ. The CDR3 is 14 amino acids. Deletions cut 4 bases from V and 4 bases from J, with 11 bases between. The CDR3: CASSSEKSNQPQHF. The CDR3 DNA reads TGTGCCAGCAGCTCAGAGAAGAGTAATCAGCCCCAGCATTTT.

The chain uses TRBV6-5 and TRBJ2-3; 7 bases align to TRBD1. The V gene end was trimmed by 3 bases and the J gene end by 1 base; junction bases not matched to a gene: 4. This CDR3 is 15 amino acids long. CDR1 is MNHEY, CDR2 SVGAGI, per germline. CDR3 sequence reads: CASSYVGTGTDTQYF. For the CDR3, the DNA is TGTGCCAGCAGTTATGTCGGGACAGGCACAGATACGCAGTATTTT.

This chain connects TRBV27 to TRBJ2-3; unclear D gene. The V gene lost 1 base and the J gene lost 4 bases, with 9 bases spanning the gap. There are 14 residues in the CDR3. Germline CDR1 and CDR2: MNHEY and SMNVEV (reference sequence). The CDR3 DNA is TGTGCCAGCAGTTTATTAGGAGATGCAGATACGCAGTATTTT. Protein: CASSLLGDADTQYF.

This chain joins TRBV7-2 and TRBJ1-2; TRBD1 might be the D (6 bases). Germline CDR1 SGHTA, CDR2 FQGNSA. The V end was cut by 5 bases, the J end by 4 bases, with 14 bases between. The CDR3 runs 14 residues. DNA of the CDR3: TGTGCCAGCAGCCCCGGCCCAGGGGTCTATGGCTACACCTTC. Translating it yields CASSPGPGVYGYTF.

The chain is built from TRBV4-1 and TRBJ2-1; the D is unclear. The CDR3 spans 14 residues. The germline V and J ends were trimmed by 0 bases and 9 bases, with 12 bases remaining between them. In germline, CDR1 is MGHRA, CDR2 YSYEKL. CDR3 in amino acids: CASSQERLGFEQFF. CDR3 in DNA: TGCGCCAGCAGCCAAGAGCGTTTAGGGTTTGAGCAGTTCTTC.

The chain combines TRBV18 with TRBJ2-1; D is possibly TRBD2 (5 bases). Germline loops: CDR1 KGHSH, CDR2 LQKENI. There are 17 residues in the CDR3. Deletions cut 2 bases from V and 4 bases from J, with 18 bases between. CDR3 in amino acids: CASSPSEGFLNYNEQFF. Here the CDR3 DNA reads TGTGCCAGCTCACCATCAGAGGGTTTTCTAAATTACAATGAGCAGTTCTTC.

The chain couples TRBV27 to TRBJ1-6, with D unresolved. CDR3 length: 13 amino acids. Trimming pared 5 bases from V and 4 bases from J, leaving 6 bases between. Germline CDR1 and CDR2: MNHEY and SMNVEV (reference sequence). The CDR3 DNA follows: TGTGCCAGCAGTACCCGATATAATTCACCCCTCCACTTT. Its protein product is CASSTRYNSPLHF.

The chain is built from TRBV19 and TRBJ2-3; D is tentatively TRBD1 or TRBD2 (7 bases each). The ends were cut back, 3 bases at V and 3 bases at J, with 13 bases in the middle. Germline assignment: CDR1 LNHDA and CDR2 SQIVND (reference sequence). The CDR3 is 15 amino acids. In DNA, the CDR3 is TGTGCCAGTAGTATGCGACAGGGAGGGACAGATACGCAGTATTTT. Protein product: CASSMRQGGTDTQYF.

The chain employs TRBV7-6 and TRBJ1-2; D not resolved. V gave up 1 base and J gave up 0 bases, with 9 bases separating them. Germline V CDR1 and CDR2: SGHVS, FNYEAQ. CDR3 length: 15 residues. This chain's CDR3 is CASSLVPAPNYGYTF. DNA for the CDR3: TGTGCCAGCAGCTTAGTCCCAGCCCCTAACTATGGCTACACCTTC.